The sequence of this TCR beta chain was determined in a study of blood T cell repertoires in COVID-19. The wider study: Whether acute or convalescent, the COVID-19 samples came from the United States, Italy and Spain. Sources were T cells, B-cell-depleted T cells, or PBMCs; the material itself was cDNA or gDNA.

Sequencing used immunoSEQ multiplex PCR; TCRdb keeps in-frame clones, though not all of them. The sample shows some 80,000 clones, around 90% of them seen only once. CDR1 SGHKS and CDR2 YYEKEE come from the germline V gene (reference sequence). This CDR3 region has 14 residues. The V end lost 0 bases, the J end lost 0 bases, and 7 bases lay between the germline ends. The gene calls are TRBV5-5 and TRBJ2-7, with D perhaps matching TRBD2 (6 bases). The sample was peripheral blood. This receptor was identified in a human donor in a cohort sampled during active COVID-19. The CDR3 nucleotides are TGTGCCAGCAGCTTGGTGGGGGGCTCCTACGAGCAGTACTTC. Its translation: CASSLVGGSYEQYF.